This TCR beta chain is from a study of blood T cells in healthy people across ages. Germline V CDR1 and CDR2: MNHNY, SVGAGI (reference sequence). Unmatched junction bases numbered 7, after V lost 4 bases and J lost 14 bases. The CDR3 has 12 amino acids. The use of a sample-barcoded 5' primer and a J-beta primer mix characterized a second PCR of about 6 to 11 cycles. TCRdb reprocessed the 5' RACE reads via MiXCR and lists one record per CDR3 protein. This table holds about 570,000 distinct CDR3 sequences, roughly 28% found once. Sample: blood. The clonotype comes from a woman in her 70s in good health. The rearrangement links TRBV6-6 to TRBJ1-4; 7 bases map to TRBD1. CDR3 DNA sequence: TGTGCCAGCAGTTCCCACACAGGGGTTCTGTTTTTT. This sequence encodes CASSSHTGVLFF.